What follows is one T cell receptor (beta chain) and its context. Antigen: not known. Sequencing used immunoSEQ multiplex PCR; TCRdb keeps in-frame clones, though not all of them. The sample has over a million clones, roughly 95% seen once. Donation came from healthy HIV-negative adults that had no recent acute infections or vaccinations. These data are taken from a study of shared clonotypes between healthy human individuals. Broader study findings: Estimated richness was generally greater in naive than memory subsets.

Germline assignment: CDR1 LNHDA and CDR2 SQIVND (reference sequence). The CDR3 has 13 residues. V was clipped by 5 bases and J by 5 bases, with 12 bases between them. This receptor was taken from a man younger than 45 in good health. The chain recombines TRBV19 with TRBJ2-5; D may be TRBD2 (6 bases). What was sequenced was naive CD4+ T cells sorted from blood. This sample's subset: CD45RA+ positively selected. CDR3 sequence: CASSPTSKETQYF. The CDR3 nucleotides are TGTGCCAGTAGTCCGACTAGTAAGGAGACCCAGTACTTC.